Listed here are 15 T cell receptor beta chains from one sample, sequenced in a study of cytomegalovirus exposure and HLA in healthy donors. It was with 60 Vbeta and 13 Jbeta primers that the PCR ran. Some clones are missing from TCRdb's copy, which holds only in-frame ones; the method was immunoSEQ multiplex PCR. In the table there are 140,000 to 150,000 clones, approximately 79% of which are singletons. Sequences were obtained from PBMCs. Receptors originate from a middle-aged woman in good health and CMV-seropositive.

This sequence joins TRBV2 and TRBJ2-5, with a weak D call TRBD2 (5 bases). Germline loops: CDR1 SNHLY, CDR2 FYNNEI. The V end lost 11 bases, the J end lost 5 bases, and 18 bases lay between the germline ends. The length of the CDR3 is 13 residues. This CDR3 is CARRSGSGETQYF. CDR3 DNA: TGTGCCCGCCGATCGGGGAGTGGGGAGACCCAGTACTTC.

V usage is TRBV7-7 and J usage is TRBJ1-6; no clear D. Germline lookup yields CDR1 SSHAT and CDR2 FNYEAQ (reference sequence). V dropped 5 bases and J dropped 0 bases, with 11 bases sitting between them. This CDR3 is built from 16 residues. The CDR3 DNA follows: TGTGCCAGCAGCCGAACAGAGCACTCCTATAATTCACCCCTCCACTTT. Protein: CASSRTEHSYNSPLHF.

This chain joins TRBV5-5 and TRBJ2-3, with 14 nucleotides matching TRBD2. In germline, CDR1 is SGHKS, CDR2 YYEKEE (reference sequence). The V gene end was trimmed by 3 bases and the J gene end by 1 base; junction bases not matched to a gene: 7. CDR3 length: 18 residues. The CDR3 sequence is CASSSPGLAGARTDTQYF. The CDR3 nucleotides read TGTGCCAGCAGCTCTCCGGGACTAGCGGGGGCCCGCACAGATACGCAGTATTTT.

CDR3 amino acids: CASRGRAQETQYF. The CDR3, as DNA: TGCGCCAGCAGGGGGAGGGCCCAAGAGACCCAGTACTTC. The chain recombines TRBV5-1 with TRBJ2-5; 7 bases are shared with TRBD2. CDR3 length equals 13 residues. Looked up from germline, CDR1 is SGHRS and CDR2 is YFSETQ. V was pared by 5 bases and J by 1 base, with 2 bases of the junction left unmatched.

The CDR3 region has the DNA TGTGCCACCAAGGCGGAGGGAGTAGGCAATTCACCCCTCCACTTT. Its translation is CATKAEGVGNSPLHF. This sequence joins TRBV15 and TRBJ1-6; D is ambiguous. This CDR3 is built from 15 residues. Germline CDR1 LNHNV, CDR2 YYDKDF (reference sequence). Trimming took 7 bases from V and 7 from J, leaving 17 bases between them.

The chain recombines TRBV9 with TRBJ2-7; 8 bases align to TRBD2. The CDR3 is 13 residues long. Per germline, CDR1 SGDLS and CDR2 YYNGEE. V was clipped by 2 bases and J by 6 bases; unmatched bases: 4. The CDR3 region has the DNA TGTGCCAGCAGCGTGCTCGGGGGGGCCGAGCAGTACTTC. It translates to CASSVLGGAEQYF.

The CDR3 here is CASSQGAGQGVNTEAFF. CDR3 DNA: TGCGCCAGCAGCCAAGGCGCGGGACAGGGGGTGAACACTGAAGCTTTCTTT. V gene TRBV4-1 combines with J gene TRBJ1-1, with 11 nucleotides matching TRBD1. With 1 base clipped from V and 0 bases from J, the junction kept 4 bases outside the gene matches. The CDR3 runs to 17 residues. The germline V gene encodes CDR1 MGHRA and CDR2 YSYEKL.

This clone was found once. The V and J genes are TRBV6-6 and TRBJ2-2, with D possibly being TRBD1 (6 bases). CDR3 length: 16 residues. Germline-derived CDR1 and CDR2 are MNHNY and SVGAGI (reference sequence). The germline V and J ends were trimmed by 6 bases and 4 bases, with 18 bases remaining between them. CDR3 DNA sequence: TGTGCCAGCAGCCCCCCCCGCAGGGGTGGCACCGGGGAGCTGTTTTTT. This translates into CASSPPRRGGTGELFF.

The CDR3 loop is CASSMEGARGNQPQHF. The CDR3 DNA follows: TGTGCCAGTAGTATGGAGGGGGCGAGAGGTAATCAGCCCCAGCATTTT. V gene TRBV19 combines with J gene TRBJ1-5; 7 bases map to TRBD1. Germline assignment: CDR1 LNHDA and CDR2 SQIVND (reference sequence). The CDR3 runs to 16 residues. V lost 3 bases to trimming and J lost 4 bases; unmatched junction nucleotides: 9.

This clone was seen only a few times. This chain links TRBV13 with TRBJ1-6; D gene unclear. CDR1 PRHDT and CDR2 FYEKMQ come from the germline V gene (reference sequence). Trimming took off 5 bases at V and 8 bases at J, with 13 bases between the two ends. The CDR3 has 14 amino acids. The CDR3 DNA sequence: TGTGCCAGCAGCCCCTCGAGGGATCATTCACCCCTCCACTTT. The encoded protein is CASSPSRDHSPLHF.

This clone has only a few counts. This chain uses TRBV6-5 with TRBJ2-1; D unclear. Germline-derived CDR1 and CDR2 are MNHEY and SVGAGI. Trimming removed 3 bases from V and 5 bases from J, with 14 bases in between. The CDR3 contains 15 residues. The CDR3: CASSYWSSADNEQFF. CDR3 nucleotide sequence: TGTGCCAGCAGTTATTGGAGCTCCGCGGACAATGAGCAGTTCTTC.

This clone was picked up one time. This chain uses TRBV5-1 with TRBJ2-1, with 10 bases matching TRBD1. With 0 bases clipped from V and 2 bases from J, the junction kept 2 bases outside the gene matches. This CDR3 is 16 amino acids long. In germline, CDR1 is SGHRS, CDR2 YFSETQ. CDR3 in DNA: TGCGCCAGCAGCTTGGCCGGGACAGGGGCCTACAATGAGCAGTTCTTC. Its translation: CASSLAGTGAYNEQFF.

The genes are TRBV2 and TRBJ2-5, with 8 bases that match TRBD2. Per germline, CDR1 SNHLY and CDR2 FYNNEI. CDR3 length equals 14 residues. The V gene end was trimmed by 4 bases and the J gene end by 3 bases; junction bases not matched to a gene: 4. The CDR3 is CASSGTSGEETQYF. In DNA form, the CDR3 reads TGTGCCAGCAGTGGTACTAGCGGAGAAGAGACCCAGTACTTC.

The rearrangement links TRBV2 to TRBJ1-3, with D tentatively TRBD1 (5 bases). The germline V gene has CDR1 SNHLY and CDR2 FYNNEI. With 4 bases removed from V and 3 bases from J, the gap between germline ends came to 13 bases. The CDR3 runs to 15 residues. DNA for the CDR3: TGTGCCAGCAGTGGGGAGGGGACTCGTGGAAACACCATATATTTT. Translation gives CASSGEGTRGNTIYF.

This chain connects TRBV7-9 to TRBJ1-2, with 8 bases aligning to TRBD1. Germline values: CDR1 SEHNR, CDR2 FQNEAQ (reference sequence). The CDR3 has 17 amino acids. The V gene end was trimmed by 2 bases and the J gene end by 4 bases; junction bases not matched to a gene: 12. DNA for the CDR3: TGTGCCAGCAGCTTATCGGACAGGGTAGGGGCAGGCTATGGCTACACCTTC. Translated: CASSLSDRVGAGYGYTF. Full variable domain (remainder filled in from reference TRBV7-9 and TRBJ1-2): DTGVSQNPRHKITKRGQNVTFRCDPISEHNRLYWYRQTLGQGPEFLTYFQNEAQLEKSRLLSDRFSAERPKGSFSTLEIQRTEQGDSAMYLCASSLSDRVGAGYGYTFGSGTRLTVV.